This TCR beta chain emerged from a study of shared clonotypes between healthy human individuals. A word on this clone: Antigen: not known.

Generated by immunoSEQ multiplex PCR, the TCRdb table keeps only in-frame clones and is missing some. The sample includes 2,500,000 or so clones, 93% of them seen just once. Overall study results and limits: Naive CD4 clonotypes overlapped across several donors at around 4.8%.

Germline CDR1 reads SGDLS; CDR2 reads YYNGEE. V was clipped by 0 bases and J by 5 bases, with 17 bases between them. The CDR3 is 16 residues long. Sequencing used naive CD4+ T cells from PBMCs. Subset indicated: CD45RA+ positively selected. This TCR came from a man aged 18 to 29 in good health. Some clones in this sample may be carry-over from other donors' samples. The genes are TRBV9 and TRBJ1-1, with D maybe TRBD1 (6 bases). This CDR3 reads CASSVVSYREGTEAFF. The CDR3 DNA follows: TGTGCCAGCAGCGTAGTATCCTACAGGGAAGGAACTGAAGCTTTCTTT.